This T cell receptor (beta chain) comes out of a study of cytomegalovirus exposure and HLA in healthy donors (dated by TCRdb to between 2016 and 2019). About the investigation overall: In an earlier analysis of under 750 of the donors, 250 to 350 Gb of sequence data and 117 million unique TCR beta sequences from about 180 million T cells were reported. About 300 gigabases of sequencing data and approximately 85 million unique TCR sequences were included in an early release covering 500 to 750 HLA-typed donors. Among the roughly 370 genotyped donors, around 81% belonged to the genetic ancestry cluster associated with self-reported Caucasian donors. The study aimed to test whether signatures of past pathogen exposure could be identified by cataloging public T cell receptors. The study profiled the T cell repertoires of 500 to 800 subjects by immunosequencing and related them to cytomegalovirus serostatus. Along with the roughly 700-subject first cohort, a separate validation cohort of over a hundred different subjects was used. To predict cytomegalovirus infection status, the study combined high-throughput TCR immunosequencing, statistical association of individual TCRs with disease status, and machine learning. A later analysis re-examined previously published TCR beta repertoires from several hundred donors and added high-resolution HLA genotyping to investigate patterns of TCR occurrence. In the later analysis, no new phenotypic data were used to find candidate immune exposures; instead, reliance was placed on TCR beta sequences and their occurrence across donors. An earlier analysis of around 640 of the donors used high-throughput TCR beta sequencing to judge whether each TCR beta V gene segment behaved as functional or pseudogenic. Donor age, sex, ethnicity and CMV serostatus were collected together with the repertoire data. Genome-wide SNP genotypes for about 65% of the 666 donors were used in a later genetic analysis, which treated that subset as a discovery cohort. All discovery cohort repertoires had been generated using a single sequencing platform. Class I and class II HLA loci were covered by the typing at four-digit resolution. Typing coverage varied by locus: about 620-630 donors for A, B, C, DRB1 and DQB1; about 520 for DQA1; over 600 for DPA1; roughly 450 for DPB1. A handful of DR-DQ haplotypes were handled as single units for association and clustering because linkage in the cohort was strong. Across approximately 400 genotyped donors of the cohort, an average of approximately 220,000 unique TCR beta nucleotide sequences per donor were sequenced, and 15% to 20% of those sequences were non-productive.

What the work shows at the level of the full study, not this receptor alone: The authors suggested that the approach could potentially be extended to other disease states and immunological phenotypes. A later analysis associated about 16,000 TCR beta sequences with specific HLA alleles at a false discovery rate of 0.05. In a later genetic analysis, fewer N-insertions in productive TCRs were reported among donors in an Asian-associated ancestry cluster than the 666-donor mean. Linkage disequilibrium might explain the correlated functional status among segregating V segments, but an unknown experimental factor could not be excluded. A further reported finding was that TCR beta sequences accurately predicted the HLA-A and HLA-B alleles for most subjects in the first cohort. An association between a missense DCLRE1C variant and V-gene and J-gene trimming of TCR beta chains was found in a later genetic analysis and replicated in an independent cohort. CMV serostatus was the only immune exposure information available for the cohort. Compared with equally common non-associated chains, HLA-associated TCR beta chains in a later analysis were more clonally expanded and had lower generation probabilities. The study gave a list of some 150 TCR beta chains associated with cytomegalovirus. The cohort was sequenced for TCR beta chains only, and without alpha or paired-chain data the features that could be detected were limited. In a later analysis, the rate of TCR association differed among HLA loci, with DRB1 alleles having the most associated TCRs and HLA-C alleles having the fewest. The earlier analysis of nearly 600 of the donors excluded 15 to 20 rarely observed V segments, including chromosome 9 orphons, because counts were too low. Some IMGT-functional V segments, including TRBV6-2 and TRBV6-3, could not be told apart with the 87-base-pair reads, so those segments were excluded. Several of the top co-occurrence clusters appeared to be linked to parvovirus B19, influenza, CMV and Epstein-Barr virus, according to a later analysis. Because some donors lacked HLA typing at each locus, the association tests relied only on the typed subset. In vitro tests confirmed that three of the cytomegalovirus-associated TCR beta chains recognize cytomegalovirus antigens. When HLA alleles, especially DR and DQ, strongly co-occurred, TCR associations were difficult to assign to individual alleles. A group of highly shared sequence variants was considered likely to be a technical artifact of the sequencing pipeline. According to a later analysis, most CMV-associated TCR beta chains appeared to be HLA-restricted, and the HLA associations seemed to be driven largely by CMV exposure. Across donors, most TCR sequences were observed very rarely, whereas some public TCRs were present in many individuals. Cytomegalovirus status was reported to be diagnosed by the classifier with high specificity and sensitivity in both the original and validation cohorts. In an earlier analysis of approximately 590 of the donors, most TCR beta V segments were observed in productive rearrangements about 87% or about 30% of the time, broadly matching IMGT annotations. Sequencing depth was assumed to be roughly uniform across donors in the presence/absence analyses, though that assumption may not hold.

The CDR3 contains 14 residues, cysteine and phenylalanine counted. Here the CDR3 DNA is all that survives: 42 bases in frame from base 1. CDR1 SGHKS and CDR2 YYEKEE are derived from the germline V gene (reference sequence). V loses 4 bases, J loses 3 bases, and the germline ends lie 11 bases apart. The library was generated by the immunoSEQ multiplex PCR assay. A mixture of 60 forward primers for TCR Vbeta segments and 13 reverse primers for TCR Jbeta segments was used in the multiplex PCR. Amplification of the CDR3 region of rearranged TCR beta genes was performed with a multiplex PCR assay on genomic DNA. The amplified TCR beta libraries were sequenced on the Illumina HiSeq System as 87-base-pair reads. The study's processing was this. Across the 500 to 700 repertoires, a later analysis counted tens of millions of unique TCR beta chains, roughly 11 million of which were shared by at least two donors. A nearest-neighbor algorithm error-corrected the raw reads and collapsed the reads into unique sequences, merging closely related sequences to remove PCR and sequencing errors. To assign V, D and J gene segments, CDR3 sequences were aligned to IMGT reference sequences. For a sequence to be retained, at least a six-nucleotide match to both a V gene segment and a J gene segment was required. Rearrangements were called productive when the CDR3 lacked stop codons and stayed in frame with V and J; all others were non-productive. Following IMGT convention, CDR3 was defined as the stretch from the second conserved V-encoded cysteine to the conserved J-encoded phenylalanine. Sequences without an unambiguous match to a single V gene segment were excluded from the earlier analysis of 450 to 750 of the donors. An earlier analysis of fewer than 750 of the donors classified V segments as functional when productive rearrangements were above 56.7% and as segregating when the standard deviation between donors was above 5%. A statistical classification framework was built to diagnose cytomegalovirus status from the catalog of TCR beta chain sequences. In a later analysis, TCR nucleotide sequences were compared against IMGT/GENE-DB human TR gene sequences so that V and J genes could be assigned. A later analysis assigned CDR3 sequences and most-parsimonious VDJ recombination scenarios with the TCRdist pipeline. In a later analysis, each TCR beta chain was defined by its CDR3 amino acid sequence together with its V-gene family, and reads lacking a unique V-gene family were excluded. To address suspected cross-contamination and a sequencing artifact, a later analysis removed approximately 600 highly shared, low-generation-probability nucleotide sequences. For each public chain, a later analysis derived a clonal expansion index from normalized ranks of inferred template counts within each repertoire. In a later analysis, generation probabilities were computed using a VDJ recombination model fitted to out-of-frame rearrangements, and the results were checked against IGoR. In a later analysis, TCR-TCR, TCR-HLA and TCR-CMV co-occurrence was scored with hypergeometric tests, and a repertoire-size bias correction was applied to TCR pairs. To estimate false discovery rates, a later analysis permuted the HLA or CMV assignments 20 times. A later analysis grouped co-occurring TCRs with DBSCAN, adding TCRdist sequence similarity when clustering within HLA-allele-positive subsets. Repertoires with fewer than 30,000 or more than 120,000 public chains, plus five repertoires with anomalous nucleotide sharing, were excluded from co-occurrence clustering. TCRdb mirrors the immuneACCESS table, restricted to in-frame sequences. Some clones are absent from its copies; in checked studies, under half trace to an unresolved V gene, and the reason for the others is unknown. Clone size and the V and J calls come from that table; the DNA yielded D and trimming. The sample table holds about 140,000 clones. The ten largest clones capture around 2.4% of the sample.

With respect to this clone: What antigen it recognizes has not been identified.

The cohort comprised hundreds of healthy bone marrow donors. All cohort members were sampled while nominally healthy, although unrecorded immune exposures were likely present. The donor was CMV seronegative and was included in the group of hundreds of seronegative cohort members. A peripheral blood sample was collected from each donor, and TCR beta sequencing was performed on peripheral blood mononuclear cells. Genomic DNA was extracted from the blood cell samples with the Qiagen DNeasy Blood Extraction Kit. The receptor was isolated from a woman aged 18-30 years in good health and CMV-seronegative. The specimen sequenced was PBMCs. The chain was built from TRBV5-5 and TRBJ1-5; the D gene assignment is ambiguous. CDR3 loop: CASSPSYSNQPQHF. The DNA is as follows: TGTGCCAGCAGCCCTTCTTATTCCAATCAGCCCCAGCATTTT. Here the CDR3 is joined to the reference TRBV5-5 and TRBJ1-5 genes, and the full variable domain is: DAGVTQSPTHLIKTRGQQVTLRCSPISGHKSVSWYQQVLGQGPQFIFQYYEKEERGRGNFPDRFSARQFPNYSSELNVNALLLGDSALYLCASSPSYSNQPQHFGDGTRLSIL.